These 16 T cell receptor beta chains were all obtained from the same sample, sequenced in a study of blood T cells in healthy people across ages. It was with a sample-barcoded 5' primer and a J-beta primer mix that a second PCR of roughly 7 to 12 cycles was run. TCRdb called the 5' RACE reads again in MiXCR, with one record for every CDR3 protein. The sample gives about 560,000 distinct CDR3 sequences, about 25% of which show up once; 3.6% is in the top ten. This sample also appeared in a second study, on T cells of mothers and their children.

Sequences were obtained from blood. These receptors were taken from a boy younger than 10 in good health.

The chain recombines TRBV6-5 with TRBJ2-5, with 9 bases fitting TRBD2. This CDR3 comprises 15 residues. J was trimmed by 2 bases and V by 6 bases; bases with no gene match: 7. CDR1 MNHEY and CDR2 SVGAGI come from the germline V gene. The CDR3 reads CASRKKAGGQETQYF. The CDR3 region has the DNA TGTGCCAGCAGGAAAAAAGCGGGAGGTCAAGAGACCCAGTACTTC.

The table lists this clonotype with a few counts. A junction end diverges from the germline sequence, so it may reflect a read error. The chain has TRBV6-5 and TRBJ2-5; 7 nucleotides agree with TRBD2. The CDR3 consists of 13 residues. CDR1 MNHEY and CDR2 SVGAGI come from the germline V gene. The CDR3 protein is CAGSLAGQETQYF. The CDR3 bases are TGTGCCGGCAGTTTAGCGGGCCAAGAGACCCAGTACTTC.

Concerning this clonotype itself: Its ends do not fully match the called genes, so a read error is possible. This chain joins TRBV6-2 or TRBV6-3 and TRBJ2-3, with no clear D. The germline CDR1 and CDR2 sequences are MNHEY and SVGEGT. This CDR3 comprises 12 residues. In nucleotides, the CDR3 is TGTGCCAGCAGTCCCTTTACAGATAAGCAGTATTTT. It translates to CASSPFTDKQYF.

This clonotype has a handful of counts. The V and J genes are TRBV29-1 and TRBJ2-4, with D possibly called TRBD1 or TRBD2 (5 bases each). The V end was cut by 5 bases, the J end by 8 bases, with 22 bases between. Per the germline V gene, CDR1 is SQVTM and CDR2 is ANQGSEA. The CDR3 runs to 15 residues. The CDR3 nucleotides are TGCAGCGTTCCCAGGACTCTTAGGGGAGCGGACATTCAGTACTTC. Protein product: CSVPRTLRGADIQYF.

The table lists this clonotype with a few counts. The V gene is TRBV24-1, the J gene TRBJ2-1; 10 bases are a match to TRBD2. Trimming at V came to 3 bases and at J to 9 bases, leaving 10 bases not matched to a gene. Germline V lookup: CDR1 KGHDR, CDR2 SFDVKD. The CDR3 loop spans 16 amino acids. The CDR3 reads CATSDPTAGGQGEQFF. The CDR3, as DNA: TGTGCCACCAGTGATCCCACAGCGGGGGGGCAGGGTGAGCAGTTCTTC.

This clonotype was seen a single time. The CDR3: CASSIPGALETQYF. The DNA of the CDR3 is TGTGCCAGTAGTATCCCGGGGGCGCTTGAGACCCAGTACTTC. This rearrangement joins TRBV19 to TRBJ2-5; D possibly uses TRBD1 or TRBD2 (6 bases each). The CDR3 has 14 amino acids. V was clipped by 3 bases and J by 5 bases, with 13 bases between them. CDR1 and CDR2 (germline): LNHDA, SQIVND (reference sequence).

The CDR3 spells CASSMNRGGGQETQYF. CDR3 DNA sequence: TGTGCCAGCAGCATGAACAGGGGAGGGGGACAAGAGACCCAGTACTTC. The chain has TRBV21-1 and TRBJ2-5; the D call TRBD1 from the table was never checked on the DNA. TRBV21-1 is a known pseudogene. This CDR3 has 16 amino acids.

V and J are TRBV27 and TRBJ1-4, with TRBD1 matching 9 bases. V lost 5 bases and J lost 3; bases outside the gene matches: 13. Germline values: CDR1 MNHEY, CDR2 SMNVEV (reference sequence). The CDR3 has 18 amino acids. This chain's CDR3 is CASSTRQGGYAANEKLFF. The CDR3 nucleotides are TGTGCCAGCAGTACAAGACAGGGGGGTTATGCAGCTAATGAAAAACTGTTTTTT.

The chain employs TRBV7-2 and TRBJ2-2, with 9 positions matching TRBD2. There are 14 residues in the CDR3. Germline V gene data show CDR1 as SGHTA and CDR2 as FQGNSA. V was pared by 5 bases and J by 7 bases, with 5 bases of the junction left unmatched. The chain's CDR3 is CASSQGLAHGELFF. The CDR3 coding sequence is TGTGCCAGCAGCCAGGGACTAGCCCACGGGGAGCTGTTTTTT.

The gene calls are TRBV7-9 and TRBJ1-4; D might be TRBD1 (5 bases). This CDR3 is 15 amino acids long. Germline loops: CDR1 SEHNR, CDR2 FQNEAQ (reference sequence). V was cut by 1 base and J by 8 bases, with 14 bases left in between. This chain's CDR3 is CASSLGPGTSEKLFF. In DNA, the CDR3 is TGTGCCAGCAGCTTAGGTCCTGGGACGAGCGAAAAACTGTTTTTT.

The J gene is TRBJ2-5, the V gene TRBV6-2 or TRBV6-3, with 11 bases lining up with TRBD1. TRBJ2-1 explains the end of the DNA better; the J call may be wrong. In germline, CDR1 is MNHEY, CDR2 SVGEGT. The CDR3 consists of 15 residues. CDR3 residues: CASSYQDRGHAEQFF. The CDR3 DNA is TGTGCCAGCAGTTACCAGGACAGGGGGCATGCTGAGCAGTTCTTC.

This clonotype was seen only a few times. The chain employs TRBV7-9 and TRBJ2-2, with D unresolved. The CDR3 length is 13 residues. The germline V gene encodes CDR1 SEHNR and CDR2 FQNEAQ (reference sequence). Trimming removed 1 base from V and 6 bases from J, with 6 bases in between. The CDR3 loop reads CASSLVSAGELFF. In DNA form, the CDR3 reads TGTGCCAGCAGCTTAGTATCGGCCGGGGAGCTGTTTTTT.

The V gene is TRBV21-1, the J gene TRBJ1-1; the table's TRBD1 call for D was not verified on the DNA. TRBV21-1 has pseudogene status. The CDR3 totals 15 residues. CDR3 amino acids: CASSKASVRGTEVFF. The DNA of the CDR3 is TGTGCCAGCAGCAAAGCCAGCGTCAGGGGCACTGAAGTTTTCTTT.

This clonotype was seen a few times. This chain links TRBV18 with TRBJ1-5; D perhaps matches TRBD1 (5 bases). This CDR3 contains 15 residues. The germline CDR1 and CDR2 sequences are KGHSH and LQKENI. V lost 2 bases and J lost 4, with 12 bases in between. CDR3 coding DNA: TGTGCCAGCTCACCAGTGCCGAAGGGGAATCAGCCCCAGCATTTT. Translating it yields CASSPVPKGNQPQHF.

V usage is TRBV5-1 and J usage is TRBJ2-2; no definite D call. The CDR3 covers 15 residues. Germline CDR1 and CDR2: SGHRS and YFSETQ. The V gene lost 3 bases and the J gene lost 4 bases, with 13 bases spanning the gap. CDR3 DNA: TGCGCCAGCAGCTCCAATGTTGCTGCCACCGGGGAGCTGTTTTTT. Encoded protein: CASSSNVAATGELFF.

This clonotype turned up a few times. V gene TRBV9 combines with J gene TRBJ2-7; D is unresolved. Per germline, CDR1 SGDLS and CDR2 YYNGEE. This CDR3 is built from 14 residues. The V gene lost 0 bases and the J gene lost 0 bases, with 7 bases spanning the gap. The CDR3 here is CASSVGGNSYEQYF. The CDR3 nucleotides are TGTGCCAGCAGCGTAGGTGGCAACTCCTACGAGCAGTACTTC.